The 25 T cell receptor beta chains presented below share a single source sample, sequenced in a study of shared clonotypes between healthy human individuals. CD8 cells regarded as naive lacked CD45RO, were positively chosen for CCR7, and omitted terminally differentiated effector memory CD45RA+ cells. Only in-frame clones appear in the TCRdb table, and some are missing; sequencing was by immunoSEQ multiplex PCR. The sample yields roughly 810,000 clones, about 96% seen once. Sample: naive CD8+ T cells sorted from blood. The origin of the receptors is a man aged 25-40 years in good health.

On this clone itself: Other DNA sequences in the sample encode the same CDR3. V usage is TRBV29-1 and J usage is TRBJ2-1; weak D call: TRBD1 (6 bases). Per germline, CDR1 SQVTM and CDR2 ANQGSEA. This CDR3 has 11 residues. Trimming pared 5 bases from V and 7 bases from J, leaving 9 bases between. For the CDR3, the DNA is TGCAGCGTTACAGGGACGAATGAGCAGTTCTTC. Residues: CSVTGTNEQFF.

Details on this clone: The identical CDR3 is also encoded by other nucleotide sequences in the sample. The chain carries TRBV28 and TRBJ2-1; TRBD1 aligns across 7 bases. Germline lookup yields CDR1 MDHEN and CDR2 SYDVKM. V was clipped by 7 bases and J by 5 bases; unmatched bases: 5. The CDR3 has 13 amino acids. CDR3: CASTPGQNNEQFF. The CDR3 nucleotides are TGTGCCAGCACCCCGGGACAGAACAATGAGCAGTTCTTC.

This sequence joins TRBV9 and TRBJ2-2, with D possibly being TRBD2 (6 bases). The V gene's germline CDR1 is SGDLS and CDR2 YYNGEE. V was clipped by 4 bases and J by 6 bases, with 19 bases between them. This CDR3 comprises 16 residues. The CDR3 protein is CASSPHSGTGAGELFF. The CDR3, as DNA: TGTGCCAGCAGCCCCCATAGCGGAACCGGGGCCGGGGAGCTGTTTTTT.

The V gene is TRBV7-8, the J gene TRBJ2-7; 7 nucleotides line up with TRBD1. The CDR3 is 15 residues long. Germline assignment: CDR1 SGHVS and CDR2 FQNEAQ. J gave up 0 bases and V 5 bases, and 7 bases lay outside the gene matches. DNA for the CDR3: TGTGCCAGCAGCGGCCGGGACAGTGACTCCTACGAGCAGTACTTC. This gives the protein CASSGRDSDSYEQYF.

The rearrangement uses TRBV7-9 and TRBJ2-7, with TRBD1 matching over 8 bases. Germline V gives CDR1 SEHNR, CDR2 FQNEAQ (reference sequence). Unmatched junction bases numbered 18, after V lost 4 bases and J lost 1 base. The CDR3 extends over 19 amino acids. CDR3 amino acids: CASSSPSDPHRGVSYEQYF. In DNA, the CDR3 is TGTGCCAGCAGCTCTCCATCGGACCCACACAGGGGGGTTTCCTACGAGCAGTACTTC.

As to this clone: The same CDR3 can be traced to other DNA sequences in this sample. The chain uses TRBV27 and TRBJ1-1; D might be TRBD1 (6 bases). This CDR3 region has 14 residues. Germline-derived CDR1 and CDR2 are MNHEY and SMNVEV (reference sequence). V was clipped by 5 bases and J by 1 base, with 11 bases between them. The chain's CDR3 is CASSLGTPNTEAFF. CDR3 nucleotide sequence: TGTGCCAGCAGTCTCGGGACACCGAACACTGAAGCTTTCTTT.

The rearrangement uses TRBV7-9 and TRBJ2-1; D call uncertain. V was cut by 1 base and J by 2 bases, with 9 bases left in between. The germline V gene has CDR1 SEHNR and CDR2 FQNEAQ (reference sequence). CDR3 length equals 15 residues. CDR3 region: CASSLGGSPYNEQFF. CDR3 bases: TGTGCCAGCAGCTTAGGGGGAAGCCCCTACAATGAGCAGTTCTTC.

This clone was recorded only once. V usage is TRBV21-1 and J usage is TRBJ2-1; the D call of TRBD2 is as the table states it, not checked on the DNA. TRBV21-1 is termed a pseudogene. CDR3 length: 16 amino acids. Here the CDR3 reads CAKPGLAGGIYNEQFF. The CDR3 DNA follows: TGTGCCAAGCCGGGACTAGCGGGAGGGATCTACAATGAGCAGTTCTTC.

V usage is TRBV6-1 and J usage is TRBJ2-3; D unresolved. The germline V and J ends were trimmed by 1 base and 4 bases, with 9 bases remaining between them. The CDR3 runs to 14 residues. Germline CDR1 and CDR2: MNHNS and SASEGT. The CDR3 here is CASSEVKGSDTQYF. The CDR3, as DNA: TGTGCCAGCAGTGAAGTTAAAGGTTCAGATACGCAGTATTTT.

About this clone: Other DNA sequences in this sample translate to the same CDR3. The chain uses TRBV27 and TRBJ2-7; 8 positions agree with TRBD1. CDR1 is MNHEY, CDR2 SMNVEV, per germline (reference sequence). V lost 5 bases to trimming and J lost 6 bases; unmatched junction nucleotides: 3. This CDR3 is 12 amino acids long. The CDR3 coding sequence is TGTGCCAGCAGTCGACAGGGGCGCGAGCAGTACTTC. Amino acid sequence: CASSRQGREQYF.

The chain combines TRBV2 with TRBJ2-7, with a weak D call TRBD2 (5 bases). V was clipped by 9 bases and J by 4 bases, with 16 bases between them. Germline V CDR1 and CDR2: SNHLY, FYNNEI. The CDR3 is 13 amino acids. The CDR3: CASSLWESYEQYF. In nucleotides, the CDR3 is TGTGCCAGTTCACTCTGGGAGTCGTACGAGCAGTACTTC.

The chain has TRBV19 and TRBJ1-5; possible D gene TRBD1, 6 bases. The germline CDR1 and CDR2 sequences are LNHDA and SQIVND (reference sequence). V was pared by 10 bases and J by 0 bases, with 16 bases between. The CDR3 consists of 15 residues. CDR3: CATRQDLYSNQPQHF. The CDR3 DNA reads as TGTGCCACCAGACAGGACCTATATAGCAATCAGCCCCAGCATTTT. Drawing the rest from reference TRBV19 and TRBJ1-5, the complete variable domain is DGGITQSPKYLFRKEGQNVTLSCEQNLNHDAMYWYRQDPGQGLRLIYYSQIVNDFQKGDIAEGYSVSREKKESFPLTVTSAQKNPTAFYLCATRQDLYSNQPQHFGDGTRLSIL.

This chain connects TRBV14 to TRBJ1-4; D perhaps matches TRBD1 (5 bases). Germline-derived CDR1 and CDR2 are SGHDN and FVKESK. V dropped 1 base and J dropped 6 bases, with 12 bases sitting between them. The CDR3 is made up of 15 amino acids. CDR3 nucleotides: TGTGCCAGCAGCCAAGTTTCAAGGGGCCATGAAAAACTGTTTTTT. Translation: CASSQVSRGHEKLFF.

The V gene is TRBV11-2, the J gene TRBJ2-3, with D tentatively TRBD2 (5 bases). Germline loops: CDR1 SGHAT, CDR2 FQNNGV. The CDR3 is 12 amino acids. Trimming left V 5 bases short and J 6 bases short, with 9 bases between. The CDR3, as DNA: TGTGCCAGCAGCGCAAGGAGGGATACGCAGTATTTT. It codes for CASSARRDTQYF. Full variable domain (remainder filled in from reference TRBV11-2 and TRBJ2-3): EAGVAQSPRYKIIEKRQSVAFWCNPISGHATLYWYQQILGQGPKLLIQFQNNGVVDDSQLPKDRFSAERLKGVDSTLKIQPAKLEDSAVYLCASSARRDTQYFGPGTRLTVL.

The chain combines TRBV10-3 with TRBJ2-2; D possibly matches TRBD1 or TRBD2 (5 bases each). This CDR3 has 15 residues. Germline V gives CDR1 ENHRY, CDR2 SYGVKD. Deletions cut 8 bases from V and 0 bases from J, with 13 bases between. In DNA, the CDR3 is TGTGCCATCGCCAGGGAGAACGCGAACACCGGGGAGCTGTTTTTT. Encoded protein: CAIARENANTGELFF.

This sequence joins TRBV7-8 and TRBJ2-6; D may be TRBD1 (6 bases). CDR1 SGHVS and CDR2 FQNEAQ come from the germline V gene. This CDR3 region has 19 residues. Trimming stripped 6 bases from V and 0 bases from J, with 21 bases between. CDR3 protein: CASRDDRLATSSGANVLTF. The CDR3 nucleotides are TGTGCCAGCAGGGACGACAGGCTAGCCACCAGCTCTGGGGCCAACGTCCTGACTTTC.

The chain joins TRBV27 to TRBJ2-2; 9 bases map to TRBD2. V lost 6 bases to trimming and J lost 4 bases; unmatched junction nucleotides: 6. Germline lookup yields CDR1 MNHEY and CDR2 SMNVEV (reference sequence). This CDR3 has 15 residues. The CDR3 region has the DNA TGTGCCAGCAGGTCAGCGGGAGGTCCCACCGGGGAGCTGTTTTTT. This translates into CASRSAGGPTGELFF.

The CDR3 bases are TGCGCCGGGACAGCGGGAGTGGCCCATGAGCAGTTCTTC. Translation gives CAGTAGVAHEQFF. V gene TRBV10-2 combines with J gene TRBJ2-1, with a possible D match to TRBD2 (8 bases). Looked up from germline, CDR1 is WSHSY and CDR2 is SAAADI. This CDR3 region has 13 residues. V dropped 11 bases and J dropped 8 bases, with 19 bases sitting between them.

The chain has TRBV7-2 and TRBJ2-2; D may be TRBD1 (6 bases). The CDR3 consists of 16 residues. Trimming cost V 5 bases and J 6 bases, with 19 bases left between them. Germline-derived CDR1 and CDR2 are SGHTA and FQGNSA. The CDR3 spells CASSPARGAGPGELFF. The CDR3 bases are TGTGCCAGCAGCCCGGCCAGGGGTGCCGGTCCCGGGGAGCTGTTTTTT.

In its sample, this clone was seen once. The same CDR3 also results from other DNA sequences found in this sample. The chain carries TRBV5-1 and TRBJ2-2; D unclear. Trimming pared 4 bases from V and 5 bases from J, leaving 3 bases between. Looked up from germline, CDR1 is SGHRS and CDR2 is YFSETQ. This CDR3 is built from 11 residues. This CDR3 is CASSGTGELFF. CDR3 nucleotides: TGCGCCAGCAGCGGGACCGGGGAGCTGTTTTTT.

The rearrangement uses TRBV5-1 and TRBJ2-5; a weak D match, TRBD2 (6 bases). Germline-derived CDR1 and CDR2 are SGHRS and YFSETQ. The CDR3 covers 16 residues. V was pared by 4 bases and J by 2 bases, with 18 bases between. In DNA form, the CDR3 reads TGCGCCAGCAGCCCTTGGAGGGGCGGGACTCAAGAGACCCAGTACTTC. It specifies CASSPWRGGTQETQYF.

The rearrangement joins TRBV10-2 to TRBJ2-5; tentatively, D is TRBD2 (5 bases). Germline V gene data show CDR1 as WSHSY and CDR2 as SAAADI. V lost 1 base and J 2 bases, leaving 14 bases between the germline ends. CDR3 length: 16 amino acids. CDR3 DNA sequence: TGCGCCAGCAGTGAGTTAAGCGGACGCGATCAAGAGACCCAGTACTTC. It codes for CASSELSGRDQETQYF.

This clone was detected a few times. This sequence joins TRBV7-9 and TRBJ2-7, with 8 bases aligning to TRBD2. This CDR3 contains 17 residues. CDR1 SEHNR and CDR2 FQNEAQ come from the germline V gene (reference sequence). The ends lost 8 bases at V and 3 bases at J; junction bases unmatched: 18. The DNA for the CDR3 is TGTGCCAGCCGAGGCGGGCGGGAGGCCCAAGAGCACTACGAGCAGTACTTC. Amino acid sequence: CASRGGREAQEHYEQYF.

The gene calls are TRBV25-1 and TRBJ2-1, with 8 bases lining up with TRBD1. This CDR3 has 17 amino acids. Trimming cost V 2 bases and J 4 bases; bases outside gene matches: 10. Germline CDR1 and CDR2: MGHDK and SYGVNS. The CDR3 DNA is TGTGCCAGCAGTGAACTCGCCGTGACAGGGGATTACAATGAGCAGTTCTTC. It translates to CASSELAVTGDYNEQFF.

This sequence joins TRBV27 and TRBJ2-7; 9 nucleotides line up with TRBD2. This CDR3 is 15 amino acids long. After removal of 7 bases from V and 5 bases from J, the junction contained 12 bases not matched to a gene. Germline lookup yields CDR1 MNHEY and CDR2 SMNVEV (reference sequence). CDR3 sequence: CASTMAGTSLHEQYF. DNA of the CDR3: TGTGCCAGCACGATGGCCGGGACTAGCCTCCACGAGCAGTACTTC.